This T cell receptor (beta chain) was captured in a study of OX40 agonist ivuxolimab in advanced cancers. Turning to the study itself: Partial responses were seen in three patients, one with hepatocellular carcinoma and two with cutaneous melanoma.

Germline CDR1 SGHRS, CDR2 YFSETQ. CDR3 size: 15 residues. V was clipped by 0 bases and J by 8 bases; unmatched bases: 9. The method was immunoSEQ multiplex PCR; TCRdb's version includes in-frame clones alone and lacks a portion of them. The sample holds more than 95,000 clones, approximately 95% seen once. This chain uses TRBV5-1 with TRBJ2-7; 9 nucleotides align to TRBD1. This receptor was obtained from an adult with an advanced solid tumor such as melanoma, head and neck, liver or kidney cancer. The sequences come from CD4+ or CD8+ T cells sorted from blood, collected in a trial of the OX40 agonist ivuxolimab. The CDR3 reads CASSLGGQGLQKQYF. CDR3 bases: TGCGCCAGCAGCTTGGGGGGACAGGGTTTACAAAAGCAGTACTTC.